What follows are 11 T cell receptor beta chains derived from one specimen sequenced in a study of CD8+ T cells in alopecia areata (dated by TCRdb to 2017 to 2018). Library prep was done by the immunoSEQ multiplex PCR assay. For TCR sequencing, RNA was extracted from every sample and reverse transcribed into cDNA to serve as template. TCRdb took this table from immuneACCESS and kept in-frame rearrangements with V and J called. Such tables lack part of the clones; where checked against another copy, unresolved V genes explain under half of the gap, and the rest is unexplained. The sample profile shows about 90,000 clones; around 47% of them were found once. The ten largest clones take up around 18% of the sample. Reading the label with the study, this specimen's time point is: around 24 weeks on oral tofacitinib. The treatment or condition label here, explained by the study, means: oral pan-JAK inhibitor, 5-10 mg twice daily.

The sequences come from CD8+ T cells sorted from blood, collected at week 24, from a patient treated with tofacitinib. The receptors derive from a human donor with alopecia areata.

A few counts support this clone. The V gene is TRBV29-1, the J gene TRBJ1-1; D perhaps matches TRBD1 (5 bases). The V gene lost 7 bases and the J gene lost 1 base, with 13 bases spanning the gap. The V gene's germline CDR1 is SQVTM and CDR2 ANQGSEA. The CDR3 loop spans 13 amino acids. The DNA for the CDR3 is TGCAGCGCTACTGCGGACACGAACACTGAAGCTTTCTTT. It yields the protein CSATADTNTEAFF. Complete variable domain (other parts from reference TRBV29-1 and TRBJ1-1): SAVISQKPSRDICQRGTSLTIQCQVDSQVTMMFWYRQQPGQSLTLIATANQGSEATYESGFVIDKFPISRPNLTFSTLTVSNMSPEDSSIYLCSATADTNTEAFFGQGTRLTVV.

This chain uses TRBV5-1 with TRBJ2-3, with D possibly TRBD1 on 5 matching bases. This CDR3 is 15 amino acids long. Trimming took 5 bases from V and 6 from J, leaving 19 bases between them. The germline CDR1 and CDR2 sequences are SGHRS and YFSETQ. The CDR3 sequence: CASSPYRQFKDTQYF. The CDR3 DNA reads as TGCGCCAGCAGTCCATATCGACAGTTCAAGGATACGCAGTATTTT.

This clone was detected once. The rearrangement links TRBV13 to TRBJ2-7; D is possibly TRBD1 (6 bases). The CDR3 spans 12 residues. CDR1 is PRHDT and CDR2 is FYEKMQ in the germline V gene (reference sequence). V gave up 5 bases and J gave up 7 bases, with 12 bases separating them. This chain's CDR3 is CASSLQGLEQYF. For the CDR3, the DNA is TGTGCCAGCAGCCTACAGGGTCTAGAGCAGTACTTC. The full variable domain, with the rest looked up from reference TRBV13 and TRBJ2-7, is AAGVIQSPRHLIKEKRETATLKCYPIPRHDTVYWYQQGPGQDPQFLISFYEKMQSDKGSIPDRFSAQQFSDYHSELNMSSLELGDSALYFCASSLQGLEQYFGPGTRLTVT.

The V call is TRBV29-1, the J call TRBJ2-7, with a possible D match to TRBD2 (5 bases). The CDR3 runs to 15 residues. Trimming removed 6 bases at V and 0 bases at J, with 18 bases between. CDR1 SQVTM and CDR2 ANQGSEA come from the germline V gene. The DNA for the CDR3 is TGCAGCGTGGTGGCCGGGGAGAGCCTCTCCTACGAGCAGTACTTC. Its translation: CSVVAGESLSYEQYF.

This clone showed up just once. This rearrangement joins TRBV7-9 to TRBJ2-2; a possible D gene is TRBD2 (5 bases). This CDR3 comprises 15 residues. Germline V gives CDR1 SEHNR, CDR2 FQNEAQ (reference sequence). V was shortened by 3 bases and J by 4 bases, with 12 bases between the two germline ends. The CDR3 reads CASSFSGMGTGELFF. In nucleotides, the CDR3 is TGTGCCAGCAGCTTTTCCGGGATGGGCACCGGGGAGCTGTTTTTT.

This sequence joins TRBV27 and TRBJ2-7; tentatively, D is TRBD2 (5 bases). The V end was cut by 4 bases, the J end by 2 bases, with 12 bases between. The CDR3 spans 14 residues. Per germline, CDR1 MNHEY and CDR2 SMNVEV (reference sequence). CDR3 residues: CASSWRSGPYEQYF. The CDR3 DNA is TGTGCCAGCAGTTGGAGGTCTGGCCCCTACGAGCAGTACTTC.

The chain couples TRBV7-2 to TRBJ2-1; no firm D call. The V end was cut by 0 bases, the J end by 4 bases, with 4 bases between. The CDR3 consists of 13 residues. The germline V gene has CDR1 SGHTA and CDR2 FQGNSA. CDR3 DNA sequence: TGTGCCAGCAGCTTAGCCCGATACAATGAGCAGTTCTTC. It translates to CASSLARYNEQFF. Together with reference TRBV7-2 and TRBJ2-1, the CDR3 gives the full variable domain: GAGVSQSPSNKVTEKGKDVELRCDPISGHTALYWYRQSLGQGLEFLIYFQGNSAPDKSGLPSDRFSAERTGGSVSTLTIQRTQQEDSAVYLCASSLARYNEQFFGPGTRLTVL.

The genes are TRBV4-2 and TRBJ2-5; 7 nucleotides align to TRBD1. The CDR3 contains 16 residues. V shed 6 bases and J 5 bases; nucleotides not matched to a gene: 15. Germline V gives CDR1 LGHNA, CDR2 YNFKEQ. The CDR3: CASRGPGTRGMETQYF. Written as DNA, the CDR3 is TGTGCCAGCAGGGGGCCGGGCACCAGGGGGATGGAGACCCAGTACTTC.

This chain links TRBV4-2 with TRBJ2-7, with unresolved D. In germline, CDR1 is LGHNA, CDR2 YNFKEQ. The V end lost 2 bases, the J end lost 1 base, and 3 bases lay between the germline ends. The CDR3 has 12 residues. The CDR3 spells CASSQHSYEQYF. The CDR3 nucleotides read TGTGCCAGCAGCCAACATTCCTACGAGCAGTACTTC.

This clone is a singleton in its sample. For the CDR3, the DNA is TGCGCCAGCAGCGCCGGACCAGCTACGGAGCAGTACTTC. The encoded protein is CASSAGPATEQYF. The chain employs TRBV5-1 and TRBJ2-7; no definite D call. CDR3 size: 13 residues. Trimming removed 4 bases at V and 7 bases at J, with 15 bases between. Germline V lookup: CDR1 SGHRS, CDR2 YFSETQ.

In its sample, this clone was seen a few times. The identical CDR3 is also encoded by other nucleotide sequences in the sample. The J gene is TRBJ2-2, the V gene TRBV29-1, with D possibly being TRBD2 (5 bases). Germline CDR1 and CDR2: SQVTM and ANQGSEA. This CDR3 is built from 12 residues. Trimming cost V 5 bases and J 3 bases, with 7 bases left between them. Written as DNA, the CDR3 is TGCAGCGTTCGGGGTGACACCGGGGAGCTGTTTTTT. It yields the protein CSVRGDTGELFF.